This T cell receptor (beta chain) is from a study of cytomegalovirus exposure and HLA in healthy donors. Study-wide findings and caveats: Versus the roughly 690-donor mean, an Asian-associated ancestry cluster reportedly showed fewer N-insertions in a later analysis. Segments of the TCR beta V type were, in most cases, productive about 87% or about 30% of the time in an earlier analysis. Rarity held for most TCR sequences, but there were some public TCRs that occurred in many donors. Most subjects' HLA-A and HLA-B alleles were reportedly predicted from TCR beta sequences.

With 60 Vbeta and 13 Jbeta primers, the PCR was carried out. The method was immunoSEQ multiplex PCR; TCRdb's version includes in-frame clones alone and lacks a portion of them. The table has about 190,000 clones, around 87% seen once; the top ten hold about 1.7%. Note on this clone: Antigen specificity is unknown.

Per germline, CDR1 SGDLS and CDR2 YYNGEE. This CDR3 has 15 amino acids. V trimming: 1 base; J trimming: 5 bases; junction bases outside the gene matches: 6. This clonotype originated in a woman in her late teens or twenties in good health and CMV-seronegative. V gene TRBV9 combines with J gene TRBJ2-5; 9 bases line up with TRBD2. The sequenced sample was PBMCs. In DNA, the CDR3 is TGTGCCAGCAGCGTAATTAGCGGGAGTTACGAGACCCAGTACTTC. Its translation: CASSVISGSYETQYF.